The clone carrying this T cell receptor (beta chain) was picked up a small number of times. The CDR3 is 14 residues long. Trimming shortened V by 0 bases and J by 3 bases, and 9 bases separated the two germline ends. Germline V gene sequence: CDR1 SGDLS, CDR2 YYNGEE. This sample was included in a study of blood T cell repertoires in COVID-19. Produced via immunoSEQ multiplex PCR; TCRdb's table is partial and in-frame only. The table shows over 85,000 clones, with around 90% occurring only once. This chain connects TRBV9 to TRBJ1-1; tentative D call: TRBD1 (6 bases). This clonotype was obtained from a woman in her 70s with acute or convalescent COVID-19. The sequencing sample was made of peripheral blood. CDR3 nucleotide sequence: TGTGCCAGCAGCGTAGGCGGGGGCTACACTGAAGCTTTCTTT. It yields the protein CASSVGGGYTEAFF.